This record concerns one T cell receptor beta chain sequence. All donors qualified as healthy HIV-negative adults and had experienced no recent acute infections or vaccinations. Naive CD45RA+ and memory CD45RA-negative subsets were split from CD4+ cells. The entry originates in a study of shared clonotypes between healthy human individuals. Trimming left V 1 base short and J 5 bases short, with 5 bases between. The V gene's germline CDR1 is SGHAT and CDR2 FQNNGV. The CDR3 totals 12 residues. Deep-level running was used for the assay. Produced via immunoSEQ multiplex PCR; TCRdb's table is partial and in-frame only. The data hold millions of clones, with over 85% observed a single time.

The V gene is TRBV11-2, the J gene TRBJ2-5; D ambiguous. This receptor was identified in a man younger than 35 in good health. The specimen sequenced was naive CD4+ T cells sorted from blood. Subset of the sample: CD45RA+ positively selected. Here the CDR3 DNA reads TGTGCCAGCAGCTTAGTTTCGGAGACCCAGTACTTC. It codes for CASSLVSETQYF.